The clone carrying this T cell receptor (beta chain) was seen a handful of times. Its antigen is currently unknown. RNA transcripts yielded amplified TCR beta CDR3 regions. HTBI primers were the set used in a first-round RT-PCR of the TCR CDR3. TCRdb called the multiplex PCR reads again in MiXCR, with one record for every CDR3 protein. The sample gives over 250,000 distinct CDR3 sequences, less than 30% of which show up once; 25% to 30% is in the top ten. Any patient presenting with uncontrolled infection, other autoimmune disease, pregnancy or lactation was left out. The sample comes from a study of T cells in Graves' hyperthyroidism and ophthalmopathy. Study-level findings and limits: Ophthalmopathy onset followed model prediction by a median approximately 5.9 months.

V trimming: 5 bases; J trimming: 3 bases; junction bases outside the gene matches: 7. The CDR3 loop spans 16 amino acids. CDR1 and CDR2 from the germline V gene are SGHTA and FQGTGA. The origin of this receptor is a man aged 35 to 55 with Graves' hyperthyroidism that later progressed to Graves' ophthalmopathy. The source material was blood. The genes are TRBV7-3 and TRBJ2-2; 9 bases match TRBD2. This CDR3 reads CASSQGGGDYTGELFF. For the CDR3, the DNA is TGTGCCAGCAGCCAAGGCGGGGGGGATTACACCGGGGAGCTGTTTTTT.